These 15 T cell receptor beta chains share one sample of origin, sequenced in a study of OX40 agonist ivuxolimab in advanced cancers. Using immunoSEQ multiplex PCR, the repertoire was profiled, and TCRdb retains in-frame clones only, with some absent. Altogether about 20,000 clones are present, about 77% being singletons, with the ten largest covering roughly 29%. Sequenced here: CD4+ or CD8+ T cells sorted from blood, sampled in a trial of the OX40 agonist ivuxolimab. These receptors came from an adult with an advanced solid tumor such as melanoma, head and neck, liver or kidney cancer.

Written as DNA, the CDR3 is TGTGCCAGCAGGAGACAGCCCTCCTACAATGAGCAGTTCTTC. Residues: CASRRQPSYNEQFF. The chain recombines TRBV6-5 with TRBJ2-1; maybe TRBD1 (5 bases). The germline V and J ends were trimmed by 6 bases and 0 bases, with 9 bases remaining between them. From germline, CDR1 is MNHEY and CDR2 SVGAGI. The CDR3 is made up of 14 amino acids.

This clone has a handful of counts. This sequence joins TRBV28 and TRBJ1-3; 7 nucleotides align to TRBD1. CDR3 length: 16 amino acids. V shed 2 bases, J shed 8 bases, and the junction held 12 bases outside the gene matches. The V gene's germline CDR1 is MDHEN and CDR2 SYDVKM. This chain's CDR3 is CASSLNIGRGEDTIYF. CDR3 DNA: TGTGCCAGCAGTTTAAATATCGGCAGGGGGGAAGACACCATATATTTT.

This clone was observed a handful of times. The CDR3 bases are TGCGCCAGCAGCCAAGATGGGCTAGCGGGGGGGTCTAAGGACACCGGGGAGCTGTTTTTT. This translates into CASSQDGLAGGSKDTGELFF. The chain links TRBV4-3 to TRBJ2-2; 12 positions match TRBD2. V gave up 0 bases and J gave up 3 bases; unmatched junction bases: 11. Germline V gene data show CDR1 as LGHNA and CDR2 as YSLEER. The CDR3 loop spans 20 amino acids.

V gene TRBV19 combines with J gene TRBJ1-2, with D maybe TRBD1 (5 bases). V lost 3 bases and J lost 7, with 12 bases in between. Germline-derived CDR1 and CDR2 are LNHDA and SQIVND (reference sequence). The CDR3 has 13 amino acids. CDR3 sequence reads: CASSIAGIGGYTF. CDR3 DNA: TGTGCCAGTAGTATCGCAGGGATTGGTGGCTACACCTTC.

The chain links TRBV18 to TRBJ2-1; 7 nucleotides align to TRBD1. This CDR3 spans 17 amino acids. Germline V lookup: CDR1 KGHSH, CDR2 LQKENI. V shed 2 bases and J 9 bases; nucleotides not matched to a gene: 16. In nucleotides, the CDR3 is TGTGCCAGCTCACCAGGGACAGTCTGGGCGAGCGGAAGTGAGCAGTTCTTC. Its translation: CASSPGTVWASGSEQFF.

This clone was seen only a few times. The chain carries TRBV27 and TRBJ2-5, with D possibly matching TRBD2 (5 bases). Per the germline V gene, CDR1 is MNHEY and CDR2 is SMNVEV (reference sequence). Trimming took off 5 bases at V and 3 bases at J, with 16 bases between the two ends. The CDR3 runs 15 residues. CDR3 sequence: CASSPNASPEETQYF. For the CDR3, the DNA is TGTGCCAGCAGTCCGAATGCTAGCCCCGAAGAGACCCAGTACTTC.

The chain joins TRBV19 to TRBJ1-5; D is undetermined. The V gene lost 0 bases and the J gene lost 7 bases, with 13 bases spanning the gap. Germline V CDR1 and CDR2: LNHDA, SQIVND (reference sequence). CDR3 length equals 15 residues. The CDR3, as DNA: TGTGCCAGTAGTATAGAGGCGGGGTTCAGGCAGCCCCAGCATTTT. This sequence encodes CASSIEAGFRQPQHF.

The rearrangement uses TRBV21-1 and TRBJ1-3. TRBV21-1 constitutes a pseudogene. The CDR3 length is 14 residues. Written as DNA, the CDR3 is TGTGCCAGCAGCCCCCGAAACTGTGGAAACACCATATATTTT. This encodes CASSPRNCGNTIYF.

This chain links TRBV9 with TRBJ2-7; D may be TRBD2 (5 bases). Trimming cost V 4 bases and J 3 bases, with 17 bases left between them. Germline CDR1 and CDR2: SGDLS and YYNGEE. This CDR3 has 15 amino acids. CDR3 in amino acids: CASSRPAEAHYEQYF. For the CDR3, the DNA is TGTGCCAGCAGCCGTCCCGCGGAGGCCCACTACGAGCAGTACTTC.

J is TRBJ2-1 and V is TRBV19, with D unresolved. CDR1 and CDR2 from the germline V gene are LNHDA and SQIVND (reference sequence). Trimming pared 3 bases from V and 4 bases from J, leaving 7 bases between. This CDR3 contains 13 residues. The CDR3: CASSMHKYNEQFF. The CDR3 DNA follows: TGTGCCAGTAGTATGCACAAGTACAATGAGCAGTTCTTC.

The chain links TRBV4-3 to TRBJ2-1; 7 bases fit TRBD2. V shed 1 base, J shed 6 bases, and the junction held 9 bases outside the gene matches. The V gene's germline CDR1 is LGHNA and CDR2 YSLEER. This CDR3 spans 16 amino acids. The CDR3 DNA reads TGCGCCAGCAGCCAAGTCCCGGGGGGAGGTGCCAATGAGCAGTTCTTC. This translates into CASSQVPGGGANEQFF.

V gene TRBV4-3 combines with J gene TRBJ2-7; tentatively, D is TRBD1 (6 bases). V dropped 0 bases and J dropped 6 bases, with 15 bases sitting between them. CDR3 length: 15 residues. CDR1 and CDR2 from the germline V gene are LGHNA and YSLEER. The CDR3 here is CASSQDLGRGSEQYF. The CDR3 DNA sequence: TGCGCCAGCAGCCAAGATCTAGGCAGGGGAAGCGAGCAGTACTTC.

The V gene is TRBV5-6, the J gene TRBJ1-1; D gene ambiguous. V lost 0 bases, J lost 10 bases, and 16 bases lay in between. The CDR3 is 14 amino acids. Germline CDR1 and CDR2: SGHDT and YYEEEE. The CDR3 DNA reads TGTGCCAGCAGCTTGGTATACGGGGTGTTCGGAGCTTTCTTT. It yields the protein CASSLVYGVFGAFF.

The V and J genes are TRBV6-5 and TRBJ2-7; 10 bases align to TRBD1. Unmatched junction bases numbered 8, after V lost 7 bases and J lost 2 bases. This CDR3 is built from 15 residues. Germline values: CDR1 MNHEY, CDR2 SVGAGI. CDR3 nucleotide sequence: TGTGCCAGCACCCGCAAAGGACAGGGGGCCTACGAGCAGTACTTC. Translating gives CASTRKGQGAYEQYF.

DNA of the CDR3: TGTGCCAGCAGCCGACCGGGGGAGGGCACTGAAGCTTTCTTT. It encodes CASSRPGEGTEAFF. This sequence joins TRBV5-4 and TRBJ1-1; tentative D call: TRBD1 (5 bases). Germline CDR1 SGHNT, CDR2 YYREEE (reference sequence). The CDR3 sequence is 14 residues long. Trimming took 4 bases from V and 4 from J, leaving 14 bases between them.